This TCR beta chain is drawn from a study of sequential checkpoint blockade in melanoma (dated by TCRdb to between 2018 and 2020). General notes on the study: Using 1:1 randomization, the trial assigned patients either to first-line nivolumab followed by ipilimumab (arm A) or to ipilimumab followed by nivolumab (arm B). Maintenance nivolumab came after both trial sequences.

Study-wide findings and limitations: The model for predicting response that combines TCR metrics with mutation burden needs to be validated in larger, independent patient cohorts.

From its cysteine to its phenylalanine, the CDR3 spans 13 amino acids. The kept DNA is CDR3 alone, 39 bases in frame from the first base. In the germline V gene (reference sequence), CDR1 corresponds to SEHNR and CDR2 to FQNEAQ. V and J are trimmed by 7 bases and 5 bases, and the gene matches miss 7 bases of the junction. Comment on this clone: The antigen it binds to is not known. The sample holds no much larger clone one base away, and base qualities are not on file.

What the treatment or condition label conveys for this sample: randomized to nivolumab then ipilimumab (arm A) or the reverse (arm B). None of the trial patients had been given prior DNA-damaging chemotherapy. Thawed PBMCs were sorted on a FACS Aria II flow cytometer to isolate live CD3+CD8+ cells negative for CD19 and CD56. Samples came from patients with melanoma in CheckMate 064, a randomized, open-label phase II trial of sequential checkpoint blockade. Peripheral blood mononuclear cells were collected by leukapheresis, purified with Ficoll-Paque, and frozen in human serum with about 9.2% DMSO. Immediately after sorting, the purity of sorted blood CD3+CD8+ cells was verified to be >95%, after which DNA was extracted. The immunoSEQ Assay was used to immunosequence TCRbeta CDR3 regions from genomic DNA. Genomic DNA was amplified by bias-controlled multiplex PCR before high-throughput sequencing. In the authors' own workflow: To quantify the absolute abundance of each unique TCRbeta CDR3 region, the sequences were collapsed and filtered. Clonality was defined as 1 minus Pielou's evenness and was calculated using productive rearrangements only. Clones with significantly greater frequencies in on-treatment versus baseline samples were identified using a previously published method. The table was pulled from immuneACCESS by TCRdb, which kept in-frame rearrangements only. Such tables lose some clones; where checked, under half of the loss comes from unresolved V genes, and the rest has no known cause. The V and J calls and clone size are taken from that table; D and trimming were inferred from the DNA. This sample holds around 34,000 clones; roughly 84% were observed only once. The biggest ten clones account for 15% to 20% of the sample.

The starting material was CD8+ T cells sorted from blood (inferred from file names), obtained from a patient given nivolumab and ipilimumab in sequence. Recombination connected TRBV7-9 to TRBJ1-2, with 7 middle bases fitting TRBD1. The clonotype comes from a human donor with melanoma. The CDR3 region reads CASTPGQPYGYTF. In nucleotides, the sequence is TGTGCCAGCACCCCGGGACAGCCGTATGGCTACACCTTC.